Included here is one T cell receptor beta chain sequence, with context. Measured with immunoSEQ multiplex PCR; TCRdb has only the in-frame clones, and not every one. The data hold approximately 300,000 clones, with about 85% observed a single time. The germline V and J ends were trimmed by 3 bases and 8 bases, with 10 bases remaining between them. This CDR3 is built from 12 residues. These data come from a study of blood T cell repertoires in COVID-19. Participants, about 18 to 90 years old, spanned some 23 US areas. Resolution of symptoms, clearance, or two negative PCRs was present in recovered Cohort 3 donors.

The V and J genes are TRBV12-3 or TRBV12-4 and TRBJ1-2; a weak D match, TRBD1 (5 bases). The material sequenced was PBMCs or T cells enriched from blood (not recorded which). The source of this sequence is a woman aged 30 to 39 who had recovered from COVID-19. The CDR3 is CASSLGGEGYTF. Written as DNA, the CDR3 is TGTGCCAGCAGTTTGGGAGGGGAAGGCTACACCTTC.